The entry below gives a single T cell receptor (beta chain) sequence along with its context. The sample is drawn from a study of control samples from healthy donors and cancer patients. The V and J ends lost 5 bases and 3 bases, in that order; junction bases with no gene match: 5. The CDR3 runs to 15 residues. From germline, CDR1 is SGHDT and CDR2 YYEEEE. Profiling relied on immunoSEQ multiplex PCR, and the TCRdb table lists in-frame clones only, not all of them. The repertoire holds roughly 120,000 clones, with approximately 94% as singletons. Sequenced: blood. This TCR was recovered from a man between 25 and 39 years old in good health. The chain carries TRBV5-6 and TRBJ2-2; 9 bases line up with TRBD1. CDR3 loop: CASSWTGVYTGELFF. The CDR3 DNA reads TGTGCCAGCAGTTGGACAGGGGTCTACACCGGGGAGCTGTTTTTT.